This T cell receptor (beta chain) was observed in a study of human T cells and chemical hapten exposure. Study-wide background: Upper inner arm skin measuring about 2 cm by about 2 cm received 2% DPC for sensitization.

Only one count was recorded for this clonotype. In TCRdb, the RACE reads were re-called with MiXCR into one record per CDR3 protein. The table records around 300,000 distinct CDR3 sequences, roughly 7.7% of them present only once. With 2 bases removed from V and 0 bases from J, the gap between germline ends came to 9 bases. CDR3 length equals 15 residues. Germline V gene data show CDR1 as SGDLS and CDR2 as YYNGEE. Regarding time point: pre-sensitization, week 0. Treatment here: therapeutic diphenylcyclopropenone sensitization with weekly scalp DPC. Donors, patients with alopecia ranging from 18 to 70 years old and judged suitable for DPC, provided samples.

This clonotype was obtained from a man between 18 and 29 years old with alopecia areata. Some clones in this sample may be carry-over from other donors' samples. The V call is TRBV9, the J call TRBJ2-1; D gene ambiguous. Sample: whole blood, taken in connection with sensitization to the hapten diphenylcyclopropenone (DPC). The CDR3 region has the DNA TGTGCCAGCAGCGTCGCTAGTTGCTCCTACAATGAGCAGTTCTTC. This codes for CASSVASCSYNEQFF. Filled out from reference TRBV9 and TRBJ2-1, the complete variable domain reads DSGVTQTPKHLITATGQRVTLRCSPRSGDLSVYWYQQSLDQGLQFLIQYYNGEERAKGNILERFSAQQFPDLHSELNLSSLELGDSALYFCASSVASCSYNEQFFGPGTRLTVL.